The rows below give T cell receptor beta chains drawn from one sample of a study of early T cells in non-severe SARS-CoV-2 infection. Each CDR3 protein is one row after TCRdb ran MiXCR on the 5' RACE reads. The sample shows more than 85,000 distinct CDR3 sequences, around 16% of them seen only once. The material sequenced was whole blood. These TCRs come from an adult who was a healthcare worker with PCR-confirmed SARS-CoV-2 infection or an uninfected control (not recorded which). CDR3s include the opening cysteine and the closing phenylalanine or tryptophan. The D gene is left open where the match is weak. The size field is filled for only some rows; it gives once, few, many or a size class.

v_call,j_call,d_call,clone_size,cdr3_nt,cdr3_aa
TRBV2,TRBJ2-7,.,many,TGTGCCAGCAGTGATGACCCCTACGAGCAGTACTTC,CASSDDPYEQYF
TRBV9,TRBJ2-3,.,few,TGTGCCAGCAGCCCCTTACGGCCCACGGGCACAGATACGCAGTATTTT,CASSPLRPTGTDTQYF
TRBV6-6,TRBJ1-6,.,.,TGTGCCAGCAGTTATGGCGGACAGACGTATAATTCACCCCTCCACTTT,CASSYGGQTYNSPLHF
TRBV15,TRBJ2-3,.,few,TGTGCCACCAGCAGATCCCCGGGGGCGAGCACAGATACGCAGTATTTT,CATSRSPGASTDTQYF
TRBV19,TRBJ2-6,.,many,TGTGCCAGTAGTATAGACAGGGTCGGTGGGGCCAACGTCCTGACTTTC,CASSIDRVGGANVLTF
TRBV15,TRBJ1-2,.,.,TGTGCCACCAGCAGAGGACAGCCTCGGGGCTACACCTTC,CATSRGQPRGYTF
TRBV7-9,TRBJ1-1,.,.,TGTGCCAGCAGCTTCCGGGGGAGGGAGAACACTGAAGCTTTCTTT,CASSFRGRENTEAFF
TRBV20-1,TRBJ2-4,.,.,TGCAGTGCCCCCCCAGCCGGGCGGGACCGAGCCAAAAACATTCAGTACTTC,CSAPPAGRDRAKNIQYF
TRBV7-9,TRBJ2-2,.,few,TGTGCCAGCAGCCCGGGACTGCGGATCACCGGGGAGCTGTTTTTT,CASSPGLRITGELFF
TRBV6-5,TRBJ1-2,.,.,TGTGCCAGCAGTTACTCAGTAAACTATGGCTACACCTTC,CASSYSVNYGYTF
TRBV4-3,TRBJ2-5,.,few,TGCGCCAGCAGCCAAGAACCTTTGGGTCTACAAGAGACCCAGTACTTC,CASSQEPLGLQETQYF
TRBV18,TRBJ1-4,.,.,TGTGCCAGCTCACAAAGGACAGTACGAGAAGTTAATGAAAAACTGTTTTTT,CASSQRTVREVNEKLFF
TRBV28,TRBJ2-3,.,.,TGTGCCAGCAGTTCCCCGGAGAACACAGATACGCAGTATTTT,CASSSPENTDTQYF
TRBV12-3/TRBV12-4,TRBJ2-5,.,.,TGTGCCAGCATGGCTTCGGGAAAAGAGACCCAGTACTTC,CASMASGKETQYF
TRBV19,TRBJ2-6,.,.,TGTGCCAGTAGTATAGGGAGGCAGTCTAGCTCTGGGGCCAACGTCCTGACTTTC,CASSIGRQSSSGANVLTF
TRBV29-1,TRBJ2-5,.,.,TGCAGCGTTACCTATGGGACCCAGTACTTC,CSVTYGTQYF
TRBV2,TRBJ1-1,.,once,TGTGCCAGCACCTTGGAGGGGGGTTGGGACACTGAAGCTTCCTTT,CASTLEGGWDTEASF
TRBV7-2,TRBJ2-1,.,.,TGTGCCAGCAGCTTCCGGGACGCAGGGAATGAGCAGTTCTTC,CASSFRDAGNEQFF
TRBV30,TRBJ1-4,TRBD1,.,TGTGCCTGGACCCAGGGGGCAACTAATGAAAAACTGTTTTTT,CAWTQGATNEKLFF
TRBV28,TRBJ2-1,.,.,TGTGCCAGCAGTTCCCCTGACCGTGAGCAGTTCTTC,CASSSPDREQFF
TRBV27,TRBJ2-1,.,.,TGTGCCAGCAGTTTATTAACAGGGAATGAGCAGTTCTTC,CASSLLTGNEQFF
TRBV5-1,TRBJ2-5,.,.,TGCGCCAGCAGCTTGCAGCGCGCGACTTTAGAGACCCAGTACTTC,CASSLQRATLETQYF
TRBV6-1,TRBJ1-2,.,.,TGTGCCAGCTGTGAACACAGGGAGGATGATGGCTACACCTTC,CASCEHREDDGYTF
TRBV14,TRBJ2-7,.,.,TGTGCCGGCAGCCAAGGATGGGGCGCATCCCACGAGCAGTACTTC,CAGSQGWGASHEQYF
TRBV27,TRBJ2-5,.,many,TGTGCCAGCAGTCCATCCCTAACTCATATCGAAGAGACCCAGTACTTC,CASSPSLTHIEETQYF